This TCR beta chain originates from a study of blood T cells in healthy people across ages. The wider study: There was about one barcoded beta molecule captured by template switching per two T cells.

The trim removed 0 bases at V and 0 bases at J, leaving 2 bases unmatched. The germline gives CDR1 SGDLS, CDR2 YYNGEE. CDR3 length: 15 residues. A second PCR of roughly 7 to 11 cycles used a sample-barcoded 5' primer and a J-beta primer mix. TCRdb independently ran MiXCR on the 5' RACE reads; one entry per CDR3 protein. The profile covers some 1.7 million distinct CDR3 sequences, with roughly 27% appearing a single time and more than 6% taken by the ten largest. This clonotype has more than one count but fewer than ten. The sequence came from a woman aged 30 to 39 in good health. Sequencing used blood. This sequence joins TRBV9 and TRBJ2-7; 8 bases line up with TRBD2. In DNA form, the CDR3 reads TGTGCCAGCAGCGTAGTGGGGACTAGCTCCTACGAGCAGTACTTC. Translation: CASSVVGTSSYEQYF.